A selection of T cell receptor beta chains follows, all from one sample in a study of blood T cell repertoires in COVID-19. Sequencing used immunoSEQ multiplex PCR; TCRdb keeps in-frame clones, though not all of them. There are approximately 480,000 clones in the sample; about 91% occur only once, and approximately 0.9% lies in the top ten. The sequencing input was peripheral blood. The receptor set was obtained from a man aged 18 to 30 with COVID-19, enrolled during active disease. The CDR3 runs from the conserved cysteine through the conserved F or W. The order of the fields is CDR3 length, V gene, clone size, D gene, J gene, CDR3 DNA, CDR3 protein. A D gene is named only where the DNA matches it firmly. Size is omitted from some rows. Given values are once, few, many or a class for expanded clones.

CDR3 length: 14
V gene: TRBV6-5
clone size: -
D gene: TRBD1
J gene: TRBJ2-7
CDR3 DNA: TGTGCCAGCAGCCTCGGGACAGGAGTATACGAGCAGTACTTC
CDR3 protein: CASSLGTGVYEQYF

CDR3 length: 19
V gene: TRBV2
clone size: -
D gene: -
J gene: TRBJ2-1
CDR3 DNA: TGTGCCAGCAGTGATGCGGGGAGCGGGTGGGCCGGACCTATCAATGAGCAGTTCTTC
CDR3 protein: CASSDAGSGWAGPINEQFF

CDR3 length: 14
V gene: TRBV2
clone size: -
D gene: TRBD1
J gene: TRBJ1-1
CDR3 DNA: TGTGCCAGCAGCGTTGACAGGGCCGACACTGAAGCTTTCTTT
CDR3 protein: CASSVDRADTEAFF

CDR3 length: 15
V gene: TRBV10-3
clone size: -
D gene: TRBD1
J gene: TRBJ2-3
CDR3 DNA: TGTGCCATCAGTTCCGGGACAGGGGCATCGGATACGCAGTATTTT
CDR3 protein: CAISSGTGASDTQYF

CDR3 length: 12
V gene: TRBV7-9
clone size: -
D gene: -
J gene: TRBJ2-3
CDR3 DNA: TGTGCCAGCAGCTCCCGAGTAGATACGCAGTATTTT
CDR3 protein: CASSSRVDTQYF

CDR3 length: 15
V gene: TRBV5-1
clone size: -
D gene: -
J gene: TRBJ1-1
CDR3 DNA: TGCGCCAGCAGCCTAATGGGTGCAGGGGAGACTGAAGCTTTCTTT
CDR3 protein: CASSLMGAGETEAFF

CDR3 length: 14
V gene: TRBV5-1
clone size: -
D gene: -
J gene: TRBJ2-1
CDR3 DNA: TGCGCCAGCAGAGTGGTGTGGGGCGCTTATGAGCAGTTCTTC
CDR3 protein: CASRVVWGAYEQFF

CDR3 length: 16
V gene: TRBV7-9
clone size: -
D gene: -
J gene: TRBJ2-7
CDR3 DNA: TGTGCCAGCAGCTCCCATCTAGGCCGGGGTGCCTACGAGCAGTACTTC
CDR3 protein: CASSSHLGRGAYEQYF

CDR3 length: 14
V gene: TRBV10-3
clone size: once
D gene: -
J gene: TRBJ2-7
CDR3 DNA: TGTGCCATCAGTGAAAAAGGGGGACCCTACGAGCAGTACTTC
CDR3 protein: CAISEKGGPYEQYF

CDR3 length: 16
V gene: TRBV6-5
clone size: -
D gene: TRBD2
J gene: TRBJ2-3
CDR3 DNA: TGTGCCAGCAGTTACTCGGGCGGGAGGGATCCAGATACGCAGTATTTT
CDR3 protein: CASSYSGGRDPDTQYF

CDR3 length: 17
V gene: TRBV13
clone size: -
D gene: TRBD2
J gene: TRBJ2-5
CDR3 DNA: TGTGCCAGCAGCTATCGAGCGGGGGGCGATTCAGGAGAGACCCAGTACTTC
CDR3 protein: CASSYRAGGDSGETQYF

CDR3 length: 15
V gene: TRBV6-5
clone size: -
D gene: -
J gene: TRBJ1-2
CDR3 DNA: TGTGCCAGCACGCCTGAGGGCAGTGCCTTTTATGGCTACACCTTC
CDR3 protein: CASTPEGSAFYGYTF

CDR3 length: 13
V gene: TRBV7-2
clone size: once
D gene: -
J gene: TRBJ2-4
CDR3 DNA: TGTGCCAGCAGCTCCGGACAAAGAAACATTCAGTACTTC
CDR3 protein: CASSSGQRNIQYF

CDR3 length: 13
V gene: TRBV3-1/TRBV3-2
clone size: -
D gene: -
J gene: TRBJ2-5
CDR3 DNA: TGTGCCAGCACTCGCCGCGGGGAGGAGACCCAGTACTTC
CDR3 protein: CASTRRGEETQYF

CDR3 length: 14
V gene: TRBV27
clone size: -
D gene: -
J gene: TRBJ1-2
CDR3 DNA: TGTGCCAGCAGTTTCACAGGCGTTTACTATGGCTACACCTTC
CDR3 protein: CASSFTGVYYGYTF

CDR3 length: 14
V gene: TRBV2
clone size: -
D gene: -
J gene: TRBJ1-1
CDR3 DNA: TGTGCCAGCAGTTGGGGAGGGAGGGACACTGAAGCTTTCTTT
CDR3 protein: CASSWGGRDTEAFF

CDR3 length: 17
V gene: TRBV5-1
clone size: -
D gene: TRBD2
J gene: TRBJ2-2
CDR3 DNA: TGCGCCAGCAGCTTGGGCTACGGGAGGGTTGACACCGGGGAGCTGTTTTTT
CDR3 protein: CASSLGYGRVDTGELFF

CDR3 length: 15
V gene: TRBV5-6
clone size: -
D gene: TRBD1
J gene: TRBJ1-4
CDR3 DNA: TGTGCCAGCAGCTTGAGGACAGGGACTAATGAAAAACTGTTTTTT
CDR3 protein: CASSLRTGTNEKLFF

CDR3 length: 15
V gene: TRBV3-1/TRBV3-2
clone size: -
D gene: -
J gene: TRBJ1-1
CDR3 DNA: TGTGCCAGCAGCCACCTCGCTACTATGAACACTGAAGCTTTCTTT
CDR3 protein: CASSHLATMNTEAFF

CDR3 length: 13
V gene: TRBV5-4
clone size: -
D gene: -
J gene: TRBJ2-7
CDR3 DNA: TGTGCCAGCAGCTTGGACAGGACCTACGAGCAGTACTTC
CDR3 protein: CASSLDRTYEQYF

CDR3 length: 15
V gene: TRBV11-2
clone size: -
D gene: TRBD1
J gene: TRBJ2-7
CDR3 DNA: TGTGCCAGCAGGGGACAGCCCCCCAAGGGCTACGAGCAGTACTTC
CDR3 protein: CASRGQPPKGYEQYF

CDR3 length: 13
V gene: TRBV4-1
clone size: -
D gene: -
J gene: TRBJ1-2
CDR3 DNA: TGCGCCAGCAGCCAAGGAGGGTTAGAAGGCTACACCTTC
CDR3 protein: CASSQGGLEGYTF

CDR3 length: 15
V gene: TRBV5-1
clone size: -
D gene: -
J gene: TRBJ2-3
CDR3 DNA: TGCGCCAGCAGCTTGGTCCGCGGGCTCACAGATACGCAGTATTTT
CDR3 protein: CASSLVRGLTDTQYF

CDR3 length: 15
V gene: TRBV5-1
clone size: -
D gene: TRBD1
J gene: TRBJ2-2
CDR3 DNA: TGCGCCAGCAGCTTGGACAGGGGGGACACCGGGGAGCTGTTTTTT
CDR3 protein: CASSLDRGDTGELFF

CDR3 length: 12
V gene: TRBV10-2
clone size: -
D gene: TRBD1
J gene: TRBJ1-2
CDR3 DNA: TGCGCCAGCAGTGACAGGGGGCTTGGCTACACCTTC
CDR3 protein: CASSDRGLGYTF

CDR3 length: 16
V gene: TRBV4-1
clone size: few
D gene: TRBD2
J gene: TRBJ2-1
CDR3 DNA: TGCGCCAGCAGCCAAGTAGGGACTAGCGAGAAGGATGAGCAGTTCTTC
CDR3 protein: CASSQVGTSEKDEQFF

CDR3 length: 16
V gene: TRBV7-2
clone size: -
D gene: TRBD2
J gene: TRBJ2-1
CDR3 DNA: TGTGCCAGCAGCCACTATGAGCGGGGGGGCCGCAATGAGCAGTTCTTC
CDR3 protein: CASSHYERGGRNEQFF

CDR3 length: 13
V gene: TRBV7-9
clone size: once
D gene: -
J gene: TRBJ2-5
CDR3 DNA: TGTGCCTCCCAGAGGGAGTGGCAGGAGACCCAGTACTTC
CDR3 protein: CASQREWQETQYF

CDR3 length: 13
V gene: TRBV2
clone size: -
D gene: TRBD1
J gene: TRBJ2-1
CDR3 DNA: TGTGCCACCACGGACAGGGGGCGTTTTGAGCAGTTCTTC
CDR3 protein: CATTDRGRFEQFF

CDR3 length: 15
V gene: TRBV6-6
clone size: -
D gene: TRBD2
J gene: TRBJ2-2
CDR3 DNA: TGTGCCAGCAGAGGGACTAGCGGACGGACCGGGGAGCTGTTTTTT
CDR3 protein: CASRGTSGRTGELFF

CDR3 length: 13
V gene: TRBV6-6
clone size: -
D gene: -
J gene: TRBJ2-1
CDR3 DNA: TGTGCCAGCAGTTACGGTAGCGGCAATGAGCAGTTCTTC
CDR3 protein: CASSYGSGNEQFF

CDR3 length: 9
V gene: TRBV27
clone size: once
D gene: -
J gene: TRBJ2-7
CDR3 DNA: TGTGCCAGCCTACGCGAGCAGTACTTC
CDR3 protein: CASLREQYF

CDR3 length: 18
V gene: TRBV3-1/TRBV3-2
clone size: few
D gene: TRBD1
J gene: TRBJ1-1
CDR3 DNA: TGTGCCAGCAGCCAAGGCTCTGAGATAAGGGGGCGAGACACTGAAGCTTTCTTT
CDR3 protein: CASSQGSEIRGRDTEAFF

CDR3 length: 13
V gene: TRBV12-3/TRBV12-4
clone size: -
D gene: -
J gene: TRBJ1-4
CDR3 DNA: TGTGCCAGCGGTACAAAGGGAGATGAAAAACTGTTTTTT
CDR3 protein: CASGTKGDEKLFF

CDR3 length: 13
V gene: TRBV6-5
clone size: -
D gene: -
J gene: TRBJ1-1
CDR3 DNA: TGTGCCAGCAGTTTTTCTATGAACACTGAAGCTTTCTTT
CDR3 protein: CASSFSMNTEAFF

CDR3 length: 15
V gene: TRBV5-1
clone size: -
D gene: -
J gene: TRBJ1-3
CDR3 DNA: TGCGCCAGCAGCTTGGCTGGAGGGGCTGGAAACACCATATATTTT
CDR3 protein: CASSLAGGAGNTIYF

CDR3 length: 15
V gene: TRBV18
clone size: once
D gene: -
J gene: TRBJ2-1
CDR3 DNA: TGTGCCAGCTCACCGGTGGGAGGCTCCTACAATGAGCAGTTCTTC
CDR3 protein: CASSPVGGSYNEQFF

CDR3 length: 14
V gene: TRBV7-9
clone size: -
D gene: TRBD2
J gene: TRBJ2-4
CDR3 DNA: TGTGCCAGCAGCCCCGGGACTAGGCTGAACATTCAGTACTTC
CDR3 protein: CASSPGTRLNIQYF

CDR3 length: 13
V gene: TRBV30
clone size: -
D gene: TRBD1
J gene: TRBJ2-5
CDR3 DNA: TGTGCCTGGGGGACAGGGGGACAAGAGACCCAGTACTTC
CDR3 protein: CAWGTGGQETQYF

CDR3 length: 14
V gene: TRBV18
clone size: -
D gene: TRBD1
J gene: TRBJ1-5
CDR3 DNA: TGTGCCAGCTCTGGGACAGACCCCGATCAGCCCCAGCATTTT
CDR3 protein: CASSGTDPDQPQHF

CDR3 length: 11
V gene: TRBV21-1
clone size: -
D gene: -
J gene: TRBJ1-2
CDR3 DNA: TGTGCCAGGCTCGCTTCGGGTGGCTACACCTTC
CDR3 protein: CARLASGGYTF

CDR3 length: 15
V gene: TRBV7-9
clone size: -
D gene: -
J gene: TRBJ1-1
CDR3 DNA: TGTGCCAGCAGAGGGTGGCGCGTCGGGGACACTGAAGCTTTCTTT
CDR3 protein: CASRGWRVGDTEAFF

CDR3 length: 12
V gene: TRBV6-5
clone size: -
D gene: -
J gene: TRBJ2-1
CDR3 DNA: TGTGCCAGCAGACTAACGTACAATGAGCAGTTCTTC
CDR3 protein: CASRLTYNEQFF

CDR3 length: 14
V gene: TRBV28
clone size: -
D gene: TRBD1
J gene: TRBJ2-7
CDR3 DNA: TGTGCCAGCTCCTCTGGGGACAGGACGTACGAGCAGTACTTC
CDR3 protein: CASSSGDRTYEQYF

CDR3 length: 15
V gene: TRBV12-5
clone size: -
D gene: TRBD1
J gene: TRBJ2-5
CDR3 DNA: TGTGCTAGTGGCCGTGGACAGGGGATGGGAGAGACCCAGTACTTC
CDR3 protein: CASGRGQGMGETQYF

CDR3 length: 16
V gene: TRBV5-5
clone size: once
D gene: TRBD2
J gene: TRBJ2-7
CDR3 DNA: TGTGCCAGCAGCCCACGGGAGGCGGGGCTTATCTACGAGCAGTACTTC
CDR3 protein: CASSPREAGLIYEQYF

CDR3 length: 13
V gene: TRBV2
clone size: -
D gene: TRBD2
J gene: TRBJ2-1
CDR3 DNA: TGTGCCATGCAGCGGGAGGCCTACAATGAGCAGTTCTTC
CDR3 protein: CAMQREAYNEQFF